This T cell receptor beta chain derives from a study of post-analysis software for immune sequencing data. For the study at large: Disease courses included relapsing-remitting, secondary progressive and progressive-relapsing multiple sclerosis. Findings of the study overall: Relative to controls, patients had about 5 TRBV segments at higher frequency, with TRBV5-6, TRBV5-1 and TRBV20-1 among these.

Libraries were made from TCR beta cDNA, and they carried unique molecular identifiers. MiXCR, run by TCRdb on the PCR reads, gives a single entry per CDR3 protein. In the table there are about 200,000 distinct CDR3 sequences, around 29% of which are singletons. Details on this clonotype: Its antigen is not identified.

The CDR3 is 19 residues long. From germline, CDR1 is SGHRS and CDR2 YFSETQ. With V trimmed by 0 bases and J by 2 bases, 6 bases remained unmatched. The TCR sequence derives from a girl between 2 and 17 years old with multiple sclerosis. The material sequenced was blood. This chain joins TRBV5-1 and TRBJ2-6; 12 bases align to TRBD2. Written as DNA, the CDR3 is TGCGCCAGCAGCTTGGAGGGGACTAGCGGGCACCCTGGGGCCAACGTCCTGACTTTC. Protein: CASSLEGTSGHPGANVLTF.